The T cell receptor beta chain under discussion was sequenced for a study of cytomegalovirus exposure and HLA in healthy donors. Regarding the study as a whole: Later, an analysis found that TCR clusters from the first cohort tended to co-occur in the roughly 120 validation repertoires.

The donors belonged to the approximately 120-subject validation cohort, separate from the roughly 710-subject first cohort. The ends lost 6 bases at V and 5 bases at J; junction bases unmatched: 7. This CDR3 is 14 amino acids long. Germline assignment: CDR1 SNHLY and CDR2 FYNNEI. Repertoires were generated with immunoSEQ multiplex PCR, while TCRdb's copy carries only in-frame clones and drops some. The top ten hold approximately 0.86% of the sample, which has hundreds of thousands of clones, just over 85% seen once. Note on this clone: The antigen is unknown.

Sequenced input: PBMCs. The TCR comes from a woman younger than 35 in good health and CMV-seronegative. J is TRBJ2-7 and V is TRBV2; 10 nucleotides agree with TRBD1. CDR3: CASRRTGGMDEQYF. Written as DNA, the CDR3 is TGTGCCAGCAGAAGGACAGGGGGAATGGACGAGCAGTACTTC.